Sequencing of this TCR beta chain was carried out in a study of spatial heterogeneity in lung cancer. In the study overall: Among detected sequences, beta-chain ones consistently exceeded alpha-chain ones in number.

Time point given: sample taken at primary tumor resection. Extraction of whole RNA from tumor, nontumor lung or frozen PBMC preceded unsorted sequencing. The donors, more than 55 patients with untreated early-stage non-small cell lung cancer, provided the samples. Unique molecular identifiers tagged every individual TCR cDNA molecule. TCRdb itself ran the 5' RACE reads through MiXCR, one entry per CDR3 protein. Of 20,000 to 25,000 distinct CDR3 sequences in the sample, 6.9% are singletons; the top ten hold roughly an eighth. Trimming stripped 7 bases from V and 6 bases from J, with 17 bases between. This CDR3 is 13 amino acids long. Per the germline V gene, CDR1 is SGHRS and CDR2 is YFSETQ. This clonotype occurred many times.

This clonotype was obtained from a male donor with early-stage non-small cell lung cancer. This chain joins TRBV5-1 and TRBJ2-7; D perhaps matches TRBD1 (5 bases). The sequenced sample was PBMCs, obtained at surgery. This CDR3 is CASGLPGRSEQYF. The DNA for the CDR3 is TGCGCCAGCGGATTGCCAGGGCGAAGCGAGCAGTACTTC.